This T cell receptor (beta chain) emerged from a study of breast tumors, draining lymph nodes, adjacent tissues. The CDR3 is made up of 16 amino acids. Germline V gene data show CDR1 as SEHNR and CDR2 as FQNEAQ (reference sequence). Trimming took off 4 bases at V and 7 bases at J, with 22 bases between the two ends. This clonotype was counted at least ten times. What it recognizes is unknown. TCRdb passed the multiplex PCR reads through MiXCR, listing each CDR3 protein once. This table holds 190,000 or so distinct CDR3 sequences, around 33% found once. Overall study results and limits: Findings are consistent with lymph node origin and intratumoral expansion of most tumor T cells.

Samples came from axillary lymph nodes draining the breast cancer. The sequenced sample consisted of axillary lymph node tissue. The sequence was obtained from a female donor with breast cancer. Some clones in this sample may be carry-over from other donors' samples. The chain combines TRBV7-9 with TRBJ2-5, with D tentatively TRBD2 (6 bases). CDR3 DNA: TGTGCCAGCAGCTACAACGCGGACCTCCTCGGGGGGACCCAGTACTTC. This sequence encodes CASSYNADLLGGTQYF. Drawing the rest from reference TRBV7-9 and TRBJ2-5, the complete variable domain is DTGVSQNPRHKITKRGQNVTFRCDPISEHNRLYWYRQTLGQGPEFLTYFQNEAQLEKSRLLSDRFSAERPKGSFSTLEIQRTEQGDSAMYLCASSYNADLLGGTQYFGPGTRLLVL.